The present TCR beta chain was sequenced within a study of T cells in Graves' hyperthyroidism and ophthalmopathy. Fresh peripheral blood, roughly 9.8 ml of it, supplied the PBMCs. TCR beta CDR3 regions were amplified from RNA. First-round RT-PCR targeting the TCR CDR3 was performed with the HTBI primer set. TCRdb re-analysed the multiplex PCR reads in MiXCR, keeping a single row per CDR3 protein. The sample consists of 300,000 to 350,000 distinct CDR3 sequences, over 15% of them appearing once. Trimming pared 8 bases from V and 5 bases from J, leaving 13 bases between. CDR3 length equals 12 residues. Germline CDR1 and CDR2: MNHEY and SVGEGT. General study findings and limits: Model output signaled ophthalmopathy a median approximately 6.2 months ahead of onset.

The sample holds a few counts of this clonotype. The antigen remains undetermined. The TCR was taken from a man younger than 40 with Graves' hyperthyroidism. The sequencing sample was made of blood. The rearrangement joins TRBV6-2 or TRBV6-3 to TRBJ2-7; D perhaps matches TRBD1 (6 bases). CDR3 region: CASREDRNEQYF. CDR3 bases: TGTGCCAGCCGAGAGGACAGAAACGAGCAGTACTTC.